Presented here are 25 T cell receptor beta chains from one specimen sequenced in a study of sequential checkpoint blockade in melanoma. Using immunoSEQ multiplex PCR, the repertoire was profiled, and TCRdb retains in-frame clones only, with some absent. The table has about 13,000 clones, 60% to 80% seen once; the top ten hold roughly 47%. The treatment denotes: randomized to nivolumab then ipilimumab (arm A) or the reverse (arm B). Sequenced here: CD8+ T cells sorted from blood (inferred from file names), sampled from a patient given nivolumab and ipilimumab in sequence. The receptors derive from a human patient with melanoma. Some clones in this sample may be carry-over from other donors' samples.

This clone was picked up a small number of times. The gene calls are TRBV10-3 and TRBJ2-7; D possibly corresponds to TRBD1 (6 bases). Trimming pared 4 bases from V and 6 bases from J, leaving 13 bases between. CDR3 length: 13 amino acids. Germline V lookup: CDR1 ENHRY, CDR2 SYGVKD. CDR3 sequence: CAISAEQTGEQYF. The CDR3 nucleotides are TGTGCCATCAGTGCCGAACAGACAGGCGAGCAGTACTTC.

The chain employs TRBV15 and TRBJ2-5; D is perhaps TRBD2 (5 bases). Trimming left V 1 base short and J 5 bases short, with 11 bases between. This CDR3 region has 14 residues. The germline gives CDR1 LNHNV, CDR2 YYDKDF (reference sequence). The CDR3 sequence: CATSRVSSSETQYF. CDR3 bases: TGTGCCACCAGCAGAGTCTCTAGCTCGGAGACCCAGTACTTC.

The chain links TRBV7-9 to TRBJ1-2; 8 bases are shared with TRBD1. This CDR3 has 16 amino acids. Trimming removed 0 bases from V and 4 bases from J; junction bases left unmatched: 7. Germline values: CDR1 SEHNR, CDR2 FQNEAQ (reference sequence). Written as DNA, the CDR3 is TGTGCCAGCAGCTTAGCCTATTCGGACAGGGCCTATGGCTACACCTTC. Encoded protein: CASSLAYSDRAYGYTF.

The chain carries TRBV9 and TRBJ1-2; D not resolved. CDR3 length: 13 residues. Looked up from germline, CDR1 is SGDLS and CDR2 is YYNGEE. V was pared by 0 bases and J by 3 bases, with 6 bases between. In DNA, the CDR3 is TGTGCCAGCAGCGTAGTACAGTACTATGGCTACACCTTC. It yields the protein CASSVVQYYGYTF.

Remarks on this clone: Mismatch with germline at one junction end may stem from a read error. The chain carries TRBV7-9 and TRBJ2-7; D not certain. From germline, CDR1 is SEHNR and CDR2 FQNEAQ (reference sequence). This CDR3 region has 13 residues. DNA for the CDR3: TGTGCCAGCAGTTTAGGGATAGACTGGGAGCAGTACTTC. As protein: CASSLGIDWEQYF. Filled out from reference TRBV7-9 and TRBJ2-7, the complete variable domain reads DTGVSQNPRHKITKRGQNVTFRCDPISEHNRLYWYRQTLGQGPEFLTYFQNEAQLEKSRLLSDRFSAERPKGSFSTLEIQRTEQGDSAMYLCASSLGIDWEQYFGPGTRLTVT.

The chain combines TRBV27 with TRBJ2-5; D is possibly TRBD1 (5 bases). The CDR3 length is 11 residues. Per germline, CDR1 MNHEY and CDR2 SMNVEV (reference sequence). V was trimmed by 11 bases and J by 1 base, leaving 8 bases between them. CDR3 nucleotide sequence: TGTGCCGCAGGGCCCCAAGAGACCCAGTACTTC. This sequence encodes CAAGPQETQYF.

This chain joins TRBV27 and TRBJ2-6; maybe TRBD2 (5 bases). Germline CDR1 MNHEY, CDR2 SMNVEV (reference sequence). V lost 9 bases and J 2 bases, leaving 17 bases between the germline ends. The length of the CDR3 is 16 residues. This CDR3 is CASRSPSGAGANVLTF. The CDR3 DNA is TGTGCCAGTAGGTCCCCATCCGGGGCTGGGGCCAACGTCCTGACTTTC.

Only one count was recorded for this clone. The rearrangement uses TRBV5-1 and TRBJ2-5; TRBD1 aligns across 8 bases. With V trimmed by 4 bases and J by 5 bases, 7 bases remained unmatched. The CDR3 covers 14 residues. Germline loops: CDR1 SGHRS, CDR2 YFSETQ. CDR3 protein: CASSPDRERETQYF. For the CDR3, the DNA is TGCGCCAGCAGCCCGGACAGGGAACGCGAGACCCAGTACTTC.

CDR3 in amino acids: CASNRQGAFNEQFF. The CDR3 bases are TGTGCCAGCAACAGACAGGGGGCGTTCAATGAGCAGTTCTTC. This chain connects TRBV27 to TRBJ2-1; 10 bases fit TRBD1. Germline V CDR1 and CDR2: MNHEY, SMNVEV (reference sequence). The CDR3 has 14 amino acids. Losses at the gene ends were 7 bases for V and 6 bases for J; bases not matched to a gene: 6.

This clone occurred a few times. This chain uses TRBV6-5 with TRBJ1-3; 9 bases map to TRBD1. The CDR3 extends over 15 amino acids. V was clipped by 6 bases and J by 0 bases; unmatched bases: 3. Germline CDR1 reads MNHEY; CDR2 reads SVGAGI. The CDR3 spells CASRATGGSGNTIYF. The DNA of the CDR3 is TGTGCCAGCAGGGCGACAGGGGGCTCTGGAAACACCATATATTTT.

This chain connects TRBV4-1 to TRBJ2-5; the match to TRBD1 covers 7 bases. Germline V lookup: CDR1 MGHRA, CDR2 YSYEKL. V was clipped by 0 bases and J by 0 bases; unmatched bases: 7. The CDR3 runs to 17 residues. Written as DNA, the CDR3 is TGCGCCAGCAGCCAAGATAAGGGACAGCCGTACCAAGAGACCCAGTACTTC. Translating gives CASSQDKGQPYQETQYF.

The V call is TRBV4-3, the J call TRBJ1-1; the D is unclear. The CDR3 has 15 amino acids. The V gene lost 0 bases and the J gene lost 0 bases, with 8 bases spanning the gap. Germline V gives CDR1 LGHNA, CDR2 YSLEER. CDR3: CASSQDSAMNTEAFF. CDR3 bases: TGCGCCAGCAGCCAAGATTCCGCTATGAACACTGAAGCTTTCTTT.

This clone was seen a single time. The genes are TRBV5-1 and TRBJ2-2, with 10 bases fitting TRBD1. V gave up 4 bases and J gave up 2 bases; unmatched junction bases: 8. Germline V CDR1 and CDR2: SGHRS, YFSETQ. This CDR3 comprises 17 residues. The DNA of the CDR3 is TGCGCCAGCAGCAACCGTAGGACAGGGGGAAACACCGGGGAGCTGTTTTTT. Its protein is CASSNRRTGGNTGELFF.

This chain joins TRBV19 and TRBJ1-1; possibly TRBD1 for D (5 bases). V was pared by 6 bases and J by 1 base, with 9 bases between. This CDR3 region has 13 residues. Looked up from germline, CDR1 is LNHDA and CDR2 is SQIVND (reference sequence). This chain's CDR3 is CASRYGGNTEAFF. The DNA for the CDR3 is TGTGCCAGTAGGTACGGGGGGAACACTGAAGCTTTCTTT.

This clone came up a few times. The CDR3, as DNA: TGCGCCAGCAGCCAGGGACAGGGCTCTGGAAACACCATATATTTT. It specifies CASSQGQGSGNTIYF. The chain links TRBV4-1 to TRBJ1-3; 9 positions agree with TRBD1. Germline loops: CDR1 MGHRA, CDR2 YSYEKL. V lost 3 bases and J lost 0; bases outside the gene matches: 0. The CDR3 spans 15 residues.

The CDR3 spells CASSPPRGLVGGYTF. CDR3 sequence (DNA): TGTGCCAGCAGCCCACCTAGGGGGCTTGTCGGTGGCTACACCTTC. This chain joins TRBV5-6 and TRBJ1-2; 7 bases are shared with TRBD1. This CDR3 region has 15 residues. CDR1 SGHDT and CDR2 YYEEEE come from the germline V gene. The V and J ends lost 4 bases and 7 bases, in that order; junction bases with no gene match: 13.

There are a few counts of this clone. The chain joins TRBV5-8 to TRBJ2-7, with D tentatively TRBD2 (6 bases). This CDR3 is built from 15 residues. The germline gives CDR1 SGHTS, CDR2 YDEGEE. Trimming took off 2 bases at V and 3 bases at J, with 15 bases between the two ends. In DNA form, the CDR3 reads TGTGCCAGCAGCTTTCGGGACTGGGGGGACTACGAGCAGTACTTC. As protein: CASSFRDWGDYEQYF.

This clone was detected a few times. The CDR3 DNA sequence: TGTGCCAGCAGCTTGCCCGGGAGCTATGGCTACACCTTC. It encodes CASSLPGSYGYTF. The chain links TRBV7-2 to TRBJ1-2; D not certain. CDR1 and CDR2 from the germline V gene are SGHTA and FQGNSA. The CDR3 is made up of 13 amino acids. Trimming took 3 bases from V and 4 from J, leaving 9 bases between them. Full variable domain (remainder filled in from reference TRBV7-2 and TRBJ1-2): GAGVSQSPSNKVTEKGKDVELRCDPISGHTALYWYRQSLGQGLEFLIYFQGNSAPDKSGLPSDRFSAERTGGSVSTLTIQRTQQEDSAVYLCASSLPGSYGYTFGSGTRLTVV.

This clone was detected a few times. This rearrangement joins TRBV7-9 to TRBJ2-3, with 11 bases aligning to TRBD1. V lost 6 bases, J lost 3 bases, and 11 bases stayed unmatched. The CDR3 length is 17 residues. Germline V CDR1 and CDR2: SEHNR, FQNEAQ (reference sequence). CDR3 region: CASSLSDRDRGTDTQYF. The CDR3 region has the DNA TGTGCCAGCAGTTTAAGCGACCGGGACAGGGGGACAGATACGCAGTATTTT.

The chain has TRBV28 and TRBJ2-7; no clear D. Germline assignment: CDR1 MDHEN and CDR2 SYDVKM. There are 14 residues in the CDR3. V shed 7 bases and J shed 3 bases, with 16 bases lying between them. This CDR3 is CASTGRASYYEQYF. In nucleotides, the CDR3 is TGTGCCAGCACTGGGCGAGCTTCATACTACGAGCAGTACTTC.

The rearrangement links TRBV13 to TRBJ2-7; 9 bases are shared with TRBD1. CDR1 and CDR2 (germline): PRHDT, FYEKMQ (reference sequence). The CDR3 sequence is 17 residues long. The trim removed 5 bases at V and 2 bases at J, leaving 13 bases unmatched. As DNA, the CDR3 is TGTGCCAGCAGCCTAAAGGGTTACAGGGGGCATACCTACGAGCAGTACTTC. Its protein product is CASSLKGYRGHTYEQYF.

This chain connects TRBV7-2 to TRBJ2-1, with a weak D call TRBD2 (6 bases). Trimming shortened V by 5 bases and J by 4 bases, and 9 bases separated the two germline ends. The CDR3 contains 13 residues. The germline V gene encodes CDR1 SGHTA and CDR2 FQGNSA. The CDR3 DNA reads TGTGCCAGCAGCCCCGGGAGATACAATGAGCAGTTCTTC. Its translation: CASSPGRYNEQFF.

This clone showed up just once. The CDR3 here is CASSQDSREQFF. The CDR3 DNA reads as TGCGCCAGCAGCCAAGATTCGCGCGAGCAGTTCTTC. This chain links TRBV4-3 with TRBJ2-1; D gene uncertain. The ends were cut back, 0 bases at V and 10 bases at J, with 7 bases in the middle. Per germline, CDR1 LGHNA and CDR2 YSLEER. This CDR3 has 12 amino acids.

The chain joins TRBV28 to TRBJ1-1; D gene uncertain. V gave up 6 bases and J gave up 0 bases, with 8 bases separating them. Germline V gene data show CDR1 as MDHEN and CDR2 as SYDVKM. The CDR3 totals 13 residues. In DNA, the CDR3 is TGTGCCAGCAGGATAAAGCTGAACACTGAAGCTTTCTTT. This gives the protein CASRIKLNTEAFF.

There are a few counts of this clone. J is TRBJ1-3 and V is TRBV18; 10 nucleotides line up with TRBD1. Germline CDR1 is KGHSH and CDR2 is LQKENI. V lost 3 bases, J lost 7 bases, and 6 bases stayed unmatched. The CDR3 is 15 residues long. The CDR3 here is CASSPGTGATNTIYF. CDR3 in DNA: TGTGCCAGCTCACCCGGGACAGGGGCCACGAACACCATATATTTT. Filled out from reference TRBV18 and TRBJ1-3, the complete variable domain reads NAGVMQNPRHLVRRRGQEARLRCSPMKGHSHVYWYRQLPEEGLKFMVYLQKENIIDESGMPKERFSAEFPKEGPSILRIQQVVRGDSAAYFCASSPGTGATNTIYFGEGSWLTVV.